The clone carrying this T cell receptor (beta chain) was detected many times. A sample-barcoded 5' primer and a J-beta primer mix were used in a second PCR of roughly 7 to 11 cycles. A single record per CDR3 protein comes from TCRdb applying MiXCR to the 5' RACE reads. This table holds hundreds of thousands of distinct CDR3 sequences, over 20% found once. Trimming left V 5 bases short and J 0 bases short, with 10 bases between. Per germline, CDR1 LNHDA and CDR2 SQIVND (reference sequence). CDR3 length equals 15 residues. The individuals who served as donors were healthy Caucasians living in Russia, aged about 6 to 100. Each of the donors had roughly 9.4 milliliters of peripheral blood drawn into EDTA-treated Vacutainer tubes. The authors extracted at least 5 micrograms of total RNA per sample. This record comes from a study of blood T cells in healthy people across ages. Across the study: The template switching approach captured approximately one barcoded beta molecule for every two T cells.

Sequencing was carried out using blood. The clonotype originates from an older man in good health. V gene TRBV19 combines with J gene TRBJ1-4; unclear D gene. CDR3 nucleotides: TGTGCCAGTAGTTCAAGTTCGGCAACTAATGAAAAACTGTTTTTT. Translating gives CASSSSSATNEKLFF.